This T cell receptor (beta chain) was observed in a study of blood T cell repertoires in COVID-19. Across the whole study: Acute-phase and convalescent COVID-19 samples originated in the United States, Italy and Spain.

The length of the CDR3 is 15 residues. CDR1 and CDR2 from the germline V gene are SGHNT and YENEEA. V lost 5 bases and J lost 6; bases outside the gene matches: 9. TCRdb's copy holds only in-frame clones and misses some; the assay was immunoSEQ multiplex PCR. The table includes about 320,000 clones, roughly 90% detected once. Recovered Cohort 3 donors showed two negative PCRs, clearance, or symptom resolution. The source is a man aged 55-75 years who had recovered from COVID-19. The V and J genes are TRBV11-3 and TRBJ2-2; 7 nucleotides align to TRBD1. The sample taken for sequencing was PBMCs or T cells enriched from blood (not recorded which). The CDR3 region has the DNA TGTGCCAGCAGCCCCTACAGGGGATCCGCCGGGGAGCTGTTTTTT. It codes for CASSPYRGSAGELFF.